Sequencing of this TCR beta chain was carried out in a study of blood T cells in healthy people across ages. Through a sample-barcoded 5' primer and a J-beta primer mix, a second PCR was run for about 6 to 11 cycles. Every cDNA was tagged by a template-switch adaptor with 12 random nucleotides. TCRdb re-analysed the 5' RACE reads in MiXCR, keeping a single row per CDR3 protein. This table holds 1.2 million to 1.5 million distinct CDR3 sequences, 42% found once. The CDR3 spans 15 residues. Germline CDR1 MNHNS, CDR2 SASEGT. V lost 0 bases, J lost 7 bases, and 16 bases lay in between. The sample holds a few counts of this clonotype. The authors isolated at least 6.5 million PBMCs per sample. The amount of total RNA extracted per sample was at least 5 micrograms.

The sample consisted of blood. This TCR came from a woman under 30 in good health. V and J are TRBV6-1 and TRBJ2-7; no reliable D call. The CDR3 sequence is CASSEARTGVSEQYF. The DNA of the CDR3 is TGTGCCAGCAGTGAAGCAAGGACCGGTGTTTCGGAGCAGTACTTC.